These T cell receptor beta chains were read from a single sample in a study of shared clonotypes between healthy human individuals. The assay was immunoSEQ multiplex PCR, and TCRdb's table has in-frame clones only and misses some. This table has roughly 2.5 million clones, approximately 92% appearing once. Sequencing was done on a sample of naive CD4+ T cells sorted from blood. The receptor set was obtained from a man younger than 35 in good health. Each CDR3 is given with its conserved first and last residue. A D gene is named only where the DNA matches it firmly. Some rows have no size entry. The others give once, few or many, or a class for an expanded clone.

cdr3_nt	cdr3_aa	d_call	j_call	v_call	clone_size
TGTGCCAGCAGTGCTCGACAGGGAGTACCACATGAGCAGTTCTTC	CASSARQGVPHEQFF	TRBD1	TRBJ2-1	TRBV6-4	-
TGCGCCAGCAGCCAAAGGGACAGGGCCATGAACGAGCAGTACTTC	CASSQRDRAMNEQYF	TRBD1	TRBJ2-7	TRBV5-1	once
TGTGCCAGCAGCTTGGGGCAGGGAAAACACCTTAACTATGGCTACACCTTC	CASSLGQGKHLNYGYTF	-	TRBJ1-2	TRBV5-4	-
TGTGCCAGCAGCTCGGAACTTTGGCCTGGAAACACCATATATTTT	CASSSELWPGNTIYF	-	TRBJ1-3	TRBV5-4	-
TGCGCCAGCAGTGGACTAGCGGGAGGACGAGAGACCCAGTACTTC	CASSGLAGGRETQYF	TRBD2	TRBJ2-5	TRBV10-2	-
TGTGCCAGCAGCTTGTACAATGAGCAGTTCTTC	CASSLYNEQFF	-	TRBJ2-1	TRBV5-6	few
TGTGCCAGCAGACACAGGGCTGGAAACACCATATATTTT	CASRHRAGNTIYF	-	TRBJ1-3	TRBV6-6	-
TGTGCCAGCAGCCCCACTGAGGGGGACACCATATATTTT	CASSPTEGDTIYF	-	TRBJ1-3	TRBV7-9	-
TGTGCCAGCAGCTCCGGGACAGGCGTCACCGGGGAGCTGTTTTTT	CASSSGTGVTGELFF	TRBD1	TRBJ2-2	TRBV27	-
TGTGCCTGGAGTGTAGCGGGGTTCACTGAAGCTTTCTTT	CAWSVAGFTEAFF	-	TRBJ1-1	TRBV30	-
TGTGCCAGCAGCACTTTTAACCGTGCGACAGGTGTTGAGCCCCAGCATTTT	CASSTFNRATGVEPQHF	-	TRBJ1-5	TRBV7-9	-
TGCGCCAGCAGCACGGAAGGACAGCAGTACGAGCAGTACTTC	CASSTEGQQYEQYF	-	TRBJ2-7	TRBV5-1	-
TGTGCCAGCAGCAAAGGTTCAGGGTTATTAAGGGAGACCCAGTACTTC	CASSKGSGLLRETQYF	-	TRBJ2-5	TRBV7-8	-
TGTGCCAGCAGCTTAATAGGGGAAGTCTACAATGAGCAGTTCTTC	CASSLIGEVYNEQFF	-	TRBJ2-1	TRBV7-9	-
TGTGCCAGCAGTTACTCAAGGACTAGCGGGACCTACGAGCAGTACTTC	CASSYSRTSGTYEQYF	TRBD2	TRBJ2-7	TRBV6-5	once
TGTGCCAGCAGCCCGTCAGGACAGGGGCGAACTGAAGCTTTCTTT	CASSPSGQGRTEAFF	TRBD1	TRBJ1-1	TRBV7-2	-
TGTGCCAGCAGTCCGGTGTTGAGGGAGGGCCGTGAGACCCAGTACTTC	CASSPVLREGRETQYF	TRBD2	TRBJ2-5	TRBV11-2	-
TGTGCCAGCAGCTTGCAGGGGGCAGGGGAAAAACTGTTTTTT	CASSLQGAGEKLFF	TRBD1	TRBJ1-4	TRBV5-6	-
TGCAGCGTTGAGAAACAGGGGGCCGGGGAGCTGTTTTTT	CSVEKQGAGELFF	TRBD1	TRBJ2-2	TRBV29-1	-
TGCGCCAGCAGCTTGACTACCGGGAGCACAGATACGCAGTATTTT	CASSLTTGSTDTQYF	-	TRBJ2-3	TRBV5-1	-
TGTGCCTGGAAGGCACCGGGACCCCACTACGAGCAGTACTTC	CAWKAPGPHYEQYF	-	TRBJ2-7	TRBV30	-
TGTGCCATCAGGGTGGGACAGGGACAGGGAACCTACGAGCAGTACTTC	CAIRVGQGQGTYEQYF	TRBD1	TRBJ2-7	TRBV10-3	-
TGTGCCAGCAGCGGAGGAAATGGCAATCAGCCCCAGCATTTT	CASSGGNGNQPQHF	-	TRBJ1-5	TRBV2	-
TGTGCCAGTAGTATTCTCAGAGGTAGCAATCAGCCCCAGCATTTT	CASSILRGSNQPQHF	-	TRBJ1-5	TRBV19	-
TGTGCCACTGGGGACAGGATCTCTGGAAACACCATATATTTT	CATGDRISGNTIYF	TRBD1	TRBJ1-3	TRBV19	-
TGTGCCAGCAGTTACTCGTTGGGTCAGGGGGAAGCTTTCTTT	CASSYSLGQGEAFF	-	TRBJ1-1	TRBV6-6	-
TGTGCCAGCAGTTCTCTTTTGGGACAGTATAACCAACCGAGCTCCTACGAGCAGTACTTC	CASSSLLGQYNQPSSYEQYF	TRBD1	TRBJ2-7	TRBV28	-
TGTGCCATCAGTGATTCGCGACTAGCGGGCCGCTACGAGCAGTACTTC	CAISDSRLAGRYEQYF	TRBD2	TRBJ2-7	TRBV10-3	-
TGCAGCGTTGAAACGGACACAACTGAAGCTTTCTTT	CSVETDTTEAFF	-	TRBJ1-1	TRBV29-1	-
TGTGCCAGCTCACCACCCCACTCTGGGGCCAACGTCCTGACTTTC	CASSPPHSGANVLTF	-	TRBJ2-6	TRBV18	-
TGCAGCGTTGTGGAGGGGGCAGATACGCAGTATTTT	CSVVEGADTQYF	-	TRBJ2-3	TRBV29-1	-
TGCGCCAGCAGCTCGGGACTTAATGAGCAGTTCTTC	CASSSGLNEQFF	-	TRBJ2-1	TRBV5-1	-
TGTGCCAGAAGCTTAGTCGTGGTGGACAGCCGTCCCGAGCAGTACTTC	CARSLVVVDSRPEQYF	-	TRBJ2-7	TRBV5-3	-
TGTGCCTGGAGTGGACAGCTCAATCAGCCCCAGCATTTT	CAWSGQLNQPQHF	-	TRBJ1-5	TRBV30	-
TGTGCCAGCAGAGGACTGGGGGATTCACCCCTCCACTTT	CASRGLGDSPLHF	-	TRBJ1-6	TRBV6-5	-
TGTGCCAGCAGCTTCGTAGCCGGATACGAGCAGTACTTC	CASSFVAGYEQYF	-	TRBJ2-7	TRBV7-2	-
TGTGCCAGCATGAGGACAGCGAATCTCGAGCAGTACTTC	CASMRTANLEQYF	-	TRBJ2-7	TRBV28	-
TGTGCCAGCAGGCAACCGGGACAGGGGGGAGAAAAACTGTTTTTT	CASRQPGQGGEKLFF	TRBD1	TRBJ1-4	TRBV27	-
TGTGCCAGCAGCAGGGGCCAAGTCTCCCCTCAGCCCCAGCATTTT	CASSRGQVSPQPQHF	-	TRBJ1-5	TRBV5-6	-
TGTGCCAGCAGCTTAGTTTTGGGGGGCACTGAAGCTTTCTTT	CASSLVLGGTEAFF	-	TRBJ1-1	TRBV7-9	-
TGCGCCAGCAGCCCCCGGGACAGGGAAATTAATGAAAAACTGTTTTTT	CASSPRDREINEKLFF	TRBD1	TRBJ1-4	TRBV4-1	-
TGTGCCAGCAGCTTCCTCCCGGGACAGGGGGCAACCGGGCCCCAGCATTTT	CASSFLPGQGATGPQHF	TRBD1	TRBJ1-5	TRBV7-9	-
TGTGCCTGGATTCGGCAGTACACCGGGGAGCTGTTTTTT	CAWIRQYTGELFF	-	TRBJ2-2	TRBV30	-
TGTGCCACTAAGTTCAATTACAGGGAGGAGGGCTACACCTTC	CATKFNYREEGYTF	-	TRBJ1-2	TRBV28	-
TGTGCCAGCAGCAAAGCTGGGACAGACTCCTACGAGCAGTACTTC	CASSKAGTDSYEQYF	-	TRBJ2-7	TRBV21-1	-
TGCGCCAGCAGCTTGGCGCCCGTTGGGGAGACCCAGTACTTC	CASSLAPVGETQYF	-	TRBJ2-5	TRBV5-1	-
TGTGCCATCAGTGAGCCCGGACAGGGGGAGTATTTT	CAISEPGQGEYF	TRBD1	TRBJ2-3	TRBV10-3	-